This TCR beta chain came from a study of vaccination effects on CD4 cells after COVID-19. The CDR3 sequence is 16 residues long. Germline loops: CDR1 SGHDN, CDR2 FVKESK. V lost 1 base and J lost 1, with 13 bases in between. Concerning this clone itself: Antigen specificity is unknown.

Data came from immunoSEQ multiplex PCR; TCRdb stores just in-frame clones and leaves some out. The sample consists of about 38,000 clones, roughly 79% of them appearing once. Antigen-specific CD4+ T cells were expanded (with viral peptide pools) by the ViraFEST assay ahead of sequencing. CD4+ T cells were isolated after less than 13 days of culture. Vaccine administered to participants consisted of two doses of either BNT162b2 or mRNA-1273. The authors exchanged half the medium for IL-2 medium on days 3 and 7. The gene calls are TRBV14 and TRBJ2-5, with D uncertain. This receptor was taken from a human donor who received a COVID-19 vaccine. Some clones in this sample may be carry-over from other donors' samples. The sequences come from CD4+ T cells from PBMCs cultured with HCoV-NL63 spike peptides, collected after COVID-19 vaccination. CDR3 protein: CASSQAPSAPQETQYF. CDR3 DNA: TGTGCCAGCAGCCAAGCCCCCTCGGCCCCCCAAGAGACCCAGTACTTC.